These T cell receptor beta chains were read from a single sample in a study of Ad26.COV2.S vaccination and SARS-CoV-2 variants. Profiled with immunoSEQ multiplex PCR; TCRdb holds only in-frame clones, not every one. Here the sample spans fewer than 900,000 clones, 70% to 90% being singletons. The material sequenced was peripheral blood, taken in a trial of Ad26.COV2.S vaccine versus placebo. Receptors were obtained from a person between 18 and 60 years old who received the Ad26.COV2.S COVID-19 vaccine or a placebo. The CDR3 runs from the conserved cysteine through the conserved F or W. The D gene is left open where the match is weak.

cdr3_aa | j_call | v_call | d_call
CASSQDRGGNTIYF | TRBJ1-3 | TRBV3-1/TRBV3-2 | .
CSVGMYNEQFF | TRBJ2-1 | TRBV29-1 | .
CASSLPGKSGSNQPQHF | TRBJ1-5 | TRBV18 | .
CASSPRDTHTGELFF | TRBJ2-2 | TRBV5-4 | .
CASSYTTGGRTDTQYF | TRBJ2-3 | TRBV6-5 | .
CATSRGGDANTGELFF | TRBJ2-2 | TRBV15 | .
CASNHMTGELFF | TRBJ2-2 | TRBV12-3/TRBV12-4 | .
CASSFQGPVGNTEAFF | TRBJ1-1 | TRBV5-6 | .
CASSPEWGTQYF | TRBJ2-3 | TRBV2 | .
CASSVVDSFGETQYF | TRBJ2-5 | TRBV9 | .
CASSFDGNYGYTF | TRBJ1-2 | TRBV12-3/TRBV12-4 | .
CSVGTGGGQPQHF | TRBJ1-5 | TRBV29-1 | TRBD1
CASSSVRGGEKLFF | TRBJ1-4 | TRBV6-2/TRBV6-3 | .
CASSQGGVSYGYTF | TRBJ1-2 | TRBV3-1/TRBV3-2 | .
CASTSLEGREGFREQFF | TRBJ2-1 | TRBV19 | TRBD2
CASSLGNRGRYEQYF | TRBJ2-7 | TRBV27 | TRBD1
CASSQDGGAGDNSPLHF | TRBJ1-6 | TRBV4-1 | .
CASSLTLFGYTF | TRBJ1-2 | TRBV7-9 | .
CASSRGPEGFF | TRBJ2-1 | TRBV12-3/TRBV12-4 | .
CASSQEGQEVNSPLHF | TRBJ1-6 | TRBV3-1/TRBV3-2 | TRBD1
CASSSKNRGNQPQHF | TRBJ1-5 | TRBV19 | .
CASSYLEYSYEQYF | TRBJ2-7 | TRBV6-2/TRBV6-3 | .
CASSSQGANTGELFF | TRBJ2-2 | TRBV6-6 | .
CAWSVMDSETQYF | TRBJ2-5 | TRBV30 | .
CASSPRDRVGNQPQHF | TRBJ1-5 | TRBV3-1/TRBV3-2 | TRBD1
CASSYSPGLAGNTIYF | TRBJ1-3 | TRBV6-5 | .
CASKRETSWNNEQFF | TRBJ2-1 | TRBV27 | .
CASSRQGNQPQHF | TRBJ1-5 | TRBV5-1 | .
CASSYSVPTNTGELFF | TRBJ2-2 | TRBV6-5 | .
CASSAGSGPKTQYF | TRBJ2-5 | TRBV19 | .